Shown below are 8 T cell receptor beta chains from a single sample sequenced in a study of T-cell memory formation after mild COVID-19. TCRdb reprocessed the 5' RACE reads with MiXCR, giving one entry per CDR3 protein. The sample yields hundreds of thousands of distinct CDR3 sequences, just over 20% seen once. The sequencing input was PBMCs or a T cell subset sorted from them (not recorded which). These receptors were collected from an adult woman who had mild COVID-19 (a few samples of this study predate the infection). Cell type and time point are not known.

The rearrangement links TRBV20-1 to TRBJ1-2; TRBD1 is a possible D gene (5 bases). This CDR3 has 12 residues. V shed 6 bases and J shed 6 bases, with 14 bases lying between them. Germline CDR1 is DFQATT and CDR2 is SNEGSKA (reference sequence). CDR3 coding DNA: TGCAGTGCCCCAGGGAATCGGGATGGCTACACCTTC. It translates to CSAPGNRDGYTF.

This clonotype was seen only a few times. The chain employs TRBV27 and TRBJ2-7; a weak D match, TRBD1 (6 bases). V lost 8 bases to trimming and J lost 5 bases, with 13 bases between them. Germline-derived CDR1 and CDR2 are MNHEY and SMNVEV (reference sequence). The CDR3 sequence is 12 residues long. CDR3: CASRQGLHEQYF. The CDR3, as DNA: TGTGCCAGCCGGCAGGGGCTACACGAGCAGTACTTC.

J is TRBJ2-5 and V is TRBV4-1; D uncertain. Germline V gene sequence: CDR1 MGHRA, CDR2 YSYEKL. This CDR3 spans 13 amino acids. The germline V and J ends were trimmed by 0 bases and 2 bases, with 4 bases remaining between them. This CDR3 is CASSQDQQETQYF. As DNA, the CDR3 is TGCGCCAGCAGCCAAGATCAGCAAGAGACCCAGTACTTC.

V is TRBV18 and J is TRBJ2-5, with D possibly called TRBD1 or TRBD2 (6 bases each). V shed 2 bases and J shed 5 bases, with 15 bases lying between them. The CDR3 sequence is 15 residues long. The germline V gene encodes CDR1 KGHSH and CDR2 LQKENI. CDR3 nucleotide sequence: TGTGCCAGCTCACCAAAACAGGGTAGCGGCGAGACCCAGTACTTC. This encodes CASSPKQGSGETQYF.

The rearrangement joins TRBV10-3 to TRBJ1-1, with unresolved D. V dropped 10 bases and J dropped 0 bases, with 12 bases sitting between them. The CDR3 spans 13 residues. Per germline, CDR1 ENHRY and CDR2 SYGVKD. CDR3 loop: CATTGGMNTEAFF. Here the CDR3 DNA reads TGTGCCACGACGGGCGGGATGAACACTGAAGCTTTCTTT.

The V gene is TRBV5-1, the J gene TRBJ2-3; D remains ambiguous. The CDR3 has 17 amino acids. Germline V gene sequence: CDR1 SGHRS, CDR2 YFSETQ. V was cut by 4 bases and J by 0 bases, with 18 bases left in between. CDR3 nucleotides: TGCGCCAGCAGCAAGGAAGGGCACGTAATTAGCACAGATACGCAGTATTTT. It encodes CASSKEGHVISTDTQYF.

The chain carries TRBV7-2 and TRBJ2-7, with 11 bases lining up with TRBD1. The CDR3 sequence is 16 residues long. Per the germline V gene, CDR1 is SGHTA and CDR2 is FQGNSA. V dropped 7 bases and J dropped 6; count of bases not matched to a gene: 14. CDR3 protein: CASTFQPGQGVGEQYF. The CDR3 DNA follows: TGTGCCAGCACCTTCCAACCGGGACAGGGGGTAGGCGAGCAGTACTTC. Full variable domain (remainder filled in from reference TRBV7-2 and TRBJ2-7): GAGVSQSPSNKVTEKGKDVELRCDPISGHTALYWYRQSLGQGLEFLIYFQGNSAPDKSGLPSDRFSAERTGGSVSTLTIQRTQQEDSAVYLCASTFQPGQGVGEQYFGPGTRLTVT.

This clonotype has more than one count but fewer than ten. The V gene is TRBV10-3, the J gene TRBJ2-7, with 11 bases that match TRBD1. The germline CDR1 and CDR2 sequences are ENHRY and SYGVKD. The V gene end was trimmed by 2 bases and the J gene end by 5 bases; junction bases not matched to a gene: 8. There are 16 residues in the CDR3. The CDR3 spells CAISEAHRTGGDEQYF. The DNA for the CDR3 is TGTGCCATCAGTGAGGCACATCGGACAGGGGGCGACGAGCAGTACTTC.